The T cell receptor beta chain described here comes from a study of shared clonotypes between healthy human individuals. The table lists this clone with a count of one. This CDR3 region has 17 residues. Trimming took 4 bases from V and 4 from J, leaving 19 bases between them. Germline V gene sequence: CDR1 SGHDN, CDR2 FVKESK. Deep level was the assay's run setting. Here immunoSEQ multiplex PCR was the method, and the copy in TCRdb shows in-frame clones only, minus some. Of some 680,000 clones listed, around three quarters were seen once; the top ten hold around 1.8%. The TCR originated in a woman between 25 and 40 years old in good health. Sequenced: memory CD4+ T cells sorted from blood. Subset here: CD45RA-negative fraction. The rearrangement joins TRBV14 to TRBJ2-2; no clear D gene. CDR3 residues: CASSPRTQVTFTGELFF. The CDR3, as DNA: TGTGCCAGCAGCCCCAGGACCCAAGTGACTTTCACCGGGGAGCTGTTTTTT.